This T cell receptor (beta chain) emerged from a study of OX40 agonist ivuxolimab in advanced cancers. The study's findings and limits: Partial responders at 0.1-3.0 mg/kg showed near-lowest clonal expansion. Clonal expansion by week 6 occurred in CD4+ and CD8+ blood T cells (at 0.1 to 3.0 mg/kg).

Remarks on this clone: Its specificity is unknown.

Only in-frame clones appear in the TCRdb table, and some are missing; sequencing was by immunoSEQ multiplex PCR. The data hold around 72,000 clones, with 91% observed a single time. From germline, CDR1 is SQVTM and CDR2 ANQGSEA. The CDR3 extends over 12 amino acids. Trimming took 6 bases from V and 3 from J; bases not matched to a gene: 4. The receptor comes from an adult with an advanced solid tumor such as melanoma, head and neck, liver or kidney cancer. The V gene is TRBV29-1, the J gene TRBJ2-7; 8 bases agree with TRBD1. The sequencing used CD4+ or CD8+ T cells sorted from blood, collected in a trial of the OX40 agonist ivuxolimab. The CDR3 nucleotides are TGCAGCGTACGCGACAGGGGCTACGAGCAGTACTTC. Amino acids: CSVRDRGYEQYF.